This T cell receptor beta chain originates from a study of OX40 agonist ivuxolimab in advanced cancers. Whole-study context: Three patients got partial responses; one had hepatocellular carcinoma and two had cutaneous melanoma.

Data came from immunoSEQ multiplex PCR; TCRdb stores just in-frame clones and leaves some out. The data show some 66,000 clones, with approximately 80% seen just once and 5% to 6% held by the top ten. Concerning this clone: Its target is not known.

Whole-study findings and limits: Antigens targeted by the expanded peripheral T cells were not determined.

This receptor was taken from an adult with an advanced solid tumor such as melanoma, head and neck, liver or kidney cancer. Sequencing used CD4+ or CD8+ T cells sorted from blood, obtained in a trial of the OX40 agonist ivuxolimab.

The CDR3 nucleotides are TGTGCCAGCAGCGCAGGGACCGCGGTTAACATTCAGTACTTC. Its protein is CASSAGTAVNIQYF. The V gene is TRBV9, the J gene TRBJ2-4; perhaps D is TRBD1 or TRBD2 (5 bases each). Germline CDR1 is SGDLS and CDR2 is YYNGEE. Trimming shortened V by 3 bases and J by 7 bases, and 14 bases separated the two germline ends. The CDR3 contains 14 residues.